Here is one T cell receptor beta chain with its context. This specimen comes from a study of blood T cell repertoires in COVID-19. In the source study's methods: Reference gene primer amplification yielded estimated nucleated cell counts. Data came from immunoSEQ multiplex PCR; TCRdb stores just in-frame clones and leaves some out. V, J and clone size were drawn from that table, and D and trimming were deduced from the DNA. In the table there are 95,000 to 150,000 clones, less than 90% of which are singletons. Germline V CDR1 and CDR2: SQVTM, ANQGSEA. Trimming removed 1 base at V and 11 bases at J, with 6 bases between. The CDR3 covers 10 residues.

The V call is TRBV29-1, the J call TRBJ2-1; D might be TRBD1 (5 bases). Sequencing was carried out using PBMCs or T cells enriched from blood (not recorded which). The sequence derives from a woman in her 30s who had recovered from COVID-19. For the CDR3, the DNA is TGCAGCGTTGAAGCAGGGAAGCAGTTCTTC. It yields the protein CSVEAGKQFF.